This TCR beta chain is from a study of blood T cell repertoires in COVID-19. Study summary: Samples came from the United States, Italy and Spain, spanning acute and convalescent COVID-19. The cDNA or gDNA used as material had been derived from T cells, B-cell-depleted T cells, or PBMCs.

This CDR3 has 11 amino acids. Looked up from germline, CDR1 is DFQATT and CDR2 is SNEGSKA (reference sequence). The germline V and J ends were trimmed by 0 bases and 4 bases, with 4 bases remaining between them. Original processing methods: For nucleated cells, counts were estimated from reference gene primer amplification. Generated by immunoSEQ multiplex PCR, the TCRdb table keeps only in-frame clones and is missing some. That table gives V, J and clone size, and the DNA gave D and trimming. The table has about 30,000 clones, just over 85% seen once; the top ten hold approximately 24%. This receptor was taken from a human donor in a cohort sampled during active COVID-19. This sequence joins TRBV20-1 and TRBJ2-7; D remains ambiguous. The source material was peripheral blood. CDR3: CSARDHYEQYF. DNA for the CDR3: TGCAGTGCTAGAGATCATTACGAGCAGTACTTC.